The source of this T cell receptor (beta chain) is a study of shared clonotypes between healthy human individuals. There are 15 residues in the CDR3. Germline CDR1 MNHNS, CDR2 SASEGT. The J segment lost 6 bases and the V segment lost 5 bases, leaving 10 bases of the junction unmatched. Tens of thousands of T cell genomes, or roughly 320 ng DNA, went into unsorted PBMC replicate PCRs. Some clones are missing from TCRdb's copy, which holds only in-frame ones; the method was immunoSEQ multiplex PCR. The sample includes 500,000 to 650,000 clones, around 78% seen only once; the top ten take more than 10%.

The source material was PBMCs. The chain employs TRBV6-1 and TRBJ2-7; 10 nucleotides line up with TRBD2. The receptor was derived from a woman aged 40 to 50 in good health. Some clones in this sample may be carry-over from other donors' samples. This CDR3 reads CASSPRTSGGGEQYF. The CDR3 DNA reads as TGTGCCAGCAGTCCTCGGACTAGCGGAGGGGGCGAGCAGTACTTC.